This T cell receptor (beta chain) was identified during a study of cytomegalovirus exposure and HLA in healthy donors. CDR3 size: 18 residues. Trimming removed 6 bases at V and 0 bases at J, with 20 bases between. Whole-study findings and limits: Later on, analysis showed that most CMV-associated TCR beta chains appeared to be HLA-restricted. According to the study, 160 or so TCR beta chains were cytomegalovirus-associated. Per published accounts, TCR beta sequences correctly predicted the HLA-A and HLA-B alleles of most subjects.

This clone was seen only once. Antigen specificity is unknown. The PCR used 60 Vbeta and 13 Jbeta primers. In the original analysis: Around 83 million unique TCR beta chains, some 9.9 million shared, were counted in a later analysis. Clones were sequenced by immunoSEQ multiplex PCR, and TCRdb holds only the in-frame ones, with some missing. The DNA was the basis for D and trimming; V, J and clone size are from that table. The sample lists more than 95,000 clones, around three quarters seen once, with around 13% in the top ten. Input material: PBMCs. The chain uses TRBV23-1 and TRBJ2-2, with D possibly being TRBD1 (8 bases). TRBV23-1 is given ORF status, its function remaining uncertain. This receptor was identified in a woman in her thirties or forties in good health and CMV-seropositive. CDR3 region: CASSQGGAGGPNTGELFF. In nucleotides, the CDR3 is TGCGCCAGCAGCCAGGGAGGGGCAGGGGGCCCGAACACCGGGGAGCTGTTTTTT.